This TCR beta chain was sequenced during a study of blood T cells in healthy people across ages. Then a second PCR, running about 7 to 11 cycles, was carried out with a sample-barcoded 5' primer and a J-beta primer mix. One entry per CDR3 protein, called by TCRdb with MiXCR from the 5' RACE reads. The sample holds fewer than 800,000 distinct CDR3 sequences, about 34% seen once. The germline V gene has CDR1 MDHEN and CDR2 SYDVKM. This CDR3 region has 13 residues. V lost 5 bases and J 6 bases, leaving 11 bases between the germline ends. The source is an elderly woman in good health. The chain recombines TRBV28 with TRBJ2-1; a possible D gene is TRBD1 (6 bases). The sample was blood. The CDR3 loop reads CASSGGHLNEQFF. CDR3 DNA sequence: TGTGCCAGCAGTGGGGGACACCTCAATGAGCAGTTCTTC.